These T cell receptor beta chains were read from a single sample in a study of cytomegalovirus exposure and HLA in healthy donors. Using immunoSEQ multiplex PCR, the repertoire was profiled, and TCRdb retains in-frame clones only, with some absent. This sample has over 110,000 clones, with 75% to 85% found just once. The sequencing input was PBMCs. All receptors derive from a woman aged 40 to 55 in good health and CMV-seropositive. Both conserved end residues are part of each CDR3. The D gene is left open where the match is weak. Clone size is given for some rows only: seen once, a few or many times, or a class if the clone is expanded.

V gene	clone size	CDR3 length	J gene	D gene	CDR3 protein	CDR3 DNA
TRBV10-3	NA	18	TRBJ2-3	NA	CAISESGITGTYTDTQYF	TGTGCCATCAGTGAGTCTGGGATAACAGGGACCTACACAGATACGCAGTATTTT
TRBV7-9	NA	13	TRBJ1-1	NA	CASSATMDTEAFF	TGTGCCAGCAGCGCAACAATGGACACTGAAGCTTTCTTT
TRBV11-1	NA	15	TRBJ2-1	TRBD2	CASREGLAGVDEQFF	TGTGCCAGCAGGGAGGGACTAGCGGGAGTTGATGAGCAGTTCTTC
TRBV5-1	once	15	TRBJ1-6	NA	CASSLSGTPNSPLHF	TGCGCCAGCAGCTTATCCGGGACACCCAATTCACCCCTCCACTTT
TRBV7-6	NA	15	TRBJ1-1	NA	CASSLGKAGLTEAFF	TGTGCCAGCAGCCTGGGAAAGGCAGGGTTAACTGAAGCTTTCTTT
TRBV15	NA	13	TRBJ2-3	NA	CATRDFSTDTQYF	TGTGCCACCAGGGACTTTAGCACAGATACGCAGTATTTT
TRBV7-2	NA	14	TRBJ2-7	TRBD2	CASSSTSGHNEQYF	TGTGCCAGCAGCTCGACTAGCGGGCACAACGAGCAGTACTTC
TRBV10-3	once	13	TRBJ2-7	NA	CAIRKDSNYEQYF	TGTGCCATCAGGAAGGACAGCAACTACGAGCAGTACTTC
TRBV19	NA	15	TRBJ2-3	TRBD2	CASSIVAGSTDTQYF	TGTGCCAGTAGTATCGTAGCGGGGAGCACAGATACGCAGTATTTT
TRBV19	NA	14	TRBJ2-1	NA	CASNRLSLESEQFF	TGTGCCAGTAACCGCCTAAGCCTAGAGTCTGAGCAGTTCTTC
TRBV19	NA	16	TRBJ1-2	TRBD1	CASSYRDRHTTGGYTF	TGTGCCAGTAGTTACCGGGACAGGCACACGACGGGAGGCTACACCTTC
TRBV5-1	NA	15	TRBJ2-1	NA	CASSLSGSSNNEQFF	TGCGCCAGCAGCTTGTCAGGTTCTTCGAACAATGAGCAGTTCTTC
TRBV7-2	NA	15	TRBJ2-1	NA	CASSLVVAFHNEQFF	TGTGCCAGCAGCTTAGTTGTGGCTTTTCACAATGAGCAGTTCTTC
TRBV7-9	few	13	TRBJ1-6	TRBD1	CASSGTGNSPLHF	TGTGCCAGCTCCGGGACAGGGAATTCACCCCTCCACTTT
TRBV18	NA	17	TRBJ2-1	TRBD2	CASSPPPGLAGYNEQFF	TGTGCCAGCTCACCTCCCCCCGGACTAGCGGGATACAATGAGCAGTTCTTC
TRBV28	NA	17	TRBJ2-5	NA	CASSFSAAGPAGETQYF	TGTGCCAGCAGTTTCTCTGCAGCAGGCCCGGCAGGGGAGACCCAGTACTTC
TRBV7-7	once	17	TRBJ2-1	TRBD2	CASSLGPGLAGDNEQFF	TGTGCTAGCAGCTTAGGCCCGGGACTAGCGGGGGACAATGAGCAGTTCTTC
TRBV7-7	NA	15	TRBJ2-5	TRBD2	CASSLGLAAQETQYF	TGTGCTAGCAGCTTAGGTCTAGCGGCCCAAGAGACCCAGTACTTC
TRBV10-1	NA	14	TRBJ2-1	NA	CASSESSVYNEQFF	TGCGCCAGCAGTGAGTCTTCGGTTTACAATGAGCAGTTCTTC
TRBV7-9	NA	13	TRBJ1-1	NA	CASSQRQKSEAFF	TGTGCCAGCAGCCAGAGACAGAAGAGTGAAGCTTTCTTT
TRBV5-1	NA	20	TRBJ2-6	TRBD2	CASSLALAGGFLSGANVLTF	TGCGCCAGCAGCTTGGCACTAGCGGGAGGGTTCCTCTCTGGGGCCAACGTCCTGACTTTC
TRBV7-2	once	15	TRBJ2-7	TRBD2	CASSPPGRARYEQYF	TGTGCCAGCAGCCCCCCCGGGAGGGCCCGATACGAGCAGTACTTC
TRBV10-3	few	13	TRBJ1-1	TRBD1	CAMTGQQNTEAFF	TGTGCCATGACGGGACAGCAGAACACTGAAGCTTTCTTT
TRBV7-2	NA	14	TRBJ2-1	TRBD2	CASSVQLTSGEQFF	TGTGCCAGCAGCGTCCAACTGACTAGCGGGGAGCAGTTCTTC
TRBV19	NA	13	TRBJ2-3	TRBD1	CASSMGQVDTQYF	TGTGCCAGTAGTATGGGACAGGTGGATACGCAGTATTTT
TRBV6-5	NA	15	TRBJ1-1	TRBD1	CASSPSQGASTEAFF	TGTGCCAGCAGTCCATCTCAGGGGGCGAGCACTGAAGCTTTCTTT
TRBV6-5	NA	14	TRBJ2-3	TRBD2	CASKQAGGIDTQYF	TGTGCCAGCAAGCAGGCGGGAGGGATAGATACGCAGTATTTT
TRBV27	NA	13	TRBJ1-1	NA	CASSHWTEPEAFF	TGTGCCAGCAGCCACTGGACAGAGCCAGAAGCTTTCTTT
TRBV19	NA	13	TRBJ2-1	NA	CASTLKGAGEQFF	TGTGCCAGTACCTTAAAGGGGGCGGGGGAGCAGTTCTTC
TRBV30	NA	13	TRBJ2-3	TRBD2	CAWTGTSRDTQYF	TGTGCCTGGACCGGGACTAGCCGGGATACGCAGTATTTT
TRBV5-1	NA	13	TRBJ1-1	NA	CASSLLGNTEAFF	TGCGCCAGCAGCTTGCTAGGGAACACTGAAGCTTTCTTT
TRBV6-4	NA	15	TRBJ2-1	TRBD1	CASSDGTGGIYEQFF	TGTGCCAGCAGTGACGGGACAGGGGGCATATATGAGCAGTTCTTC
TRBV27	NA	15	TRBJ1-3	NA	CASRSPLISGNTIYF	TGTGCCAGCAGGAGCCCCTTAATCTCTGGAAACACCATATATTTT